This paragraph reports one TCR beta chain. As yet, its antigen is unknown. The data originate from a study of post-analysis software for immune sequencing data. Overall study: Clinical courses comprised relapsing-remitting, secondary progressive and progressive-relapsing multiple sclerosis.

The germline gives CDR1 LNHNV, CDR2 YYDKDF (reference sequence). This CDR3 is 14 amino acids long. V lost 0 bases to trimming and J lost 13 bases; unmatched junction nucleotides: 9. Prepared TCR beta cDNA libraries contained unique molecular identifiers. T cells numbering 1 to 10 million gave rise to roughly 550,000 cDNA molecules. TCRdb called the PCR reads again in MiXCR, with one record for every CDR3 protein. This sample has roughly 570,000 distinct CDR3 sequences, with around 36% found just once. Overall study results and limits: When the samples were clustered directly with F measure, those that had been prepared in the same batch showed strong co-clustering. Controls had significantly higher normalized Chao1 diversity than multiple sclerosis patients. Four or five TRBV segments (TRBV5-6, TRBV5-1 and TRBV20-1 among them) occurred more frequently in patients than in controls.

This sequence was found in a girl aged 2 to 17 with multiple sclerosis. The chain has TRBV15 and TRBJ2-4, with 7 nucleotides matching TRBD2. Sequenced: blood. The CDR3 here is CATSRDLRAGEQYF. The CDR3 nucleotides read TGTGCCACCAGCAGAGATCTCAGGGCGGGGGAGCAGTACTTC.